This entry describes one T cell receptor beta chain. Making cDNA involved eight separate reactions per sample. With around 15 and 9 cycles respectively, two nested PCRs were carried out on TCRalpha and TCRbeta cDNA. TCRdb re-called the 5' RACE reads and gives one entry per CDR3 protein, without DNA. This repertoire includes 200,000 to 250,000 distinct CDR3 sequences. This record belongs to a study of monozygotic twins with inflammatory bowel disease. The CDR3 totals 13 residues. Germline-derived CDR1 and CDR2 are SGHTA and FQGNSA. The sequence was obtained from a human donor with ulcerative colitis or Crohn's disease, or a healthy co-twin of an affected twin (not recorded which). The rearrangement joins TRBV7-2 to TRBJ1-3. The sequencing sample was made of blood. The CDR3 is CASSSGLLNTIYF. Full variable domain (rest looked up from reference TRBV7-2 and TRBJ1-3): GAGVSQSPSNKVTEKGKDVELRCDPISGHTALYWYRQSLGQGLEFLIYFQGNSAPDKSGLPSDRFSAERTGGSVSTLTIQRTQQEDSAVYLCASSSGLLNTIYFGEGSWLTVV.